These T cell receptor beta chains were read from a single sample in a study of blood T cells in healthy people across ages. TCRdb ran MiXCR on the 5' RACE reads and lists one entry per CDR3 protein. The data contain over 1,300,000 distinct CDR3 sequences, roughly 59% of them singletons. The sample comprised blood. The receptors were sampled from a man between 18 and 29 years old in good health. Each CDR3 is given with its conserved first and last residue. A D gene is named only where the DNA matches it firmly. Clone size is shown for a subset of rows, as once, few, many or a class of expanded clone.

V	D	J	size	DNA	CDR3
TRBV7-2	TRBD2	TRBJ2-3	-	TGTGCCAGCAGCTTAAATTGGGGGAGGGGCATTGGGGATACGCAGTATTTT	CASSLNWGRGIGDTQYF
TRBV4-1	-	TRBJ1-6	-	TGCGCCAGCAGCCAAGATCTGGGGCCCTCCTATAATTCACCCCTCCACTTT	CASSQDLGPSYNSPLHF
TRBV12-3/TRBV12-4	TRBD1	TRBJ1-2	-	TGTGCCAGCAGTGATCCCGCAGGGGGCGAGGTTTATGGCTACACCTTC	CASSDPAGGEVYGYTF
TRBV29-1	-	TRBJ2-1	few	TGCAGCGCTCGAGGGTTACACAACGATGAGCAGTTCTTC	CSARGLHNDEQFF
TRBV29-1	TRBD2	TRBJ2-1	-	TGCAGCGTTGTCCCTAGCGGGTCGCCGGCCTACAATGAGCAGTTCTTC	CSVVPSGSPAYNEQFF
TRBV12-3/TRBV12-4	TRBD2	TRBJ2-1	-	TGTGCCAGCACCTCCCAGGTACTAGCGGGAGGCGAGCAGTTCTTC	CASTSQVLAGGEQFF
TRBV27	-	TRBJ2-1	-	TGTGCCAGCAATTTATCAAGGGGGGAGCAGTTCTTC	CASNLSRGEQFF
TRBV6-1	-	TRBJ2-1	-	TGTGCCAGCAGTAAAGGTGGAAGGGAGGGGGCTAATGAGCAGTTCTTC	CASSKGGREGANEQFF
TRBV4-2	-	TRBJ1-4	few	TGTGCCAGCAGCCACAGCGGACAGTCTCGGGATGAAAAACTGTTTTTT	CASSHSGQSRDEKLFF
TRBV27	-	TRBJ1-1	-	TGTGCCAGCAGAAGGACAGTCGGCACTGAAGCTTTCTTT	CASRRTVGTEAFF
TRBV20-1	TRBD2	TRBJ2-1	-	TGCAGTGCTGGGGGGAGGGCCTTTAATGAGCAGTTCTTC	CSAGGRAFNEQFF
TRBV12-3/TRBV12-4	-	TRBJ1-5	-	TGTGCCAGCAGTGCAGGGTCCGGCCAGCCCCAGCATTTT	CASSAGSGQPQHF
TRBV5-1	TRBD2	TRBJ2-3	-	TGCGCCAGCAGCTTGTGGGGGACTAGCGCCGGCACAGATACGCAGTATTTT	CASSLWGTSAGTDTQYF
TRBV10-3	-	TRBJ2-4	few	TGTGCCATCAGTGACGGAGGAGACAGACAGTACTTC	CAISDGGDRQYF
TRBV4-1	-	TRBJ2-1	-	TGCGCCAGCAGCCAGTTTGAGGTTAATGAGCAGTTCTTC	CASSQFEVNEQFF
TRBV6-5	-	TRBJ1-3	-	TGTGCCAGCAGACAGAGCTCTGGAAACACCATATATTTT	CASRQSSGNTIYF
TRBV4-3	-	TRBJ2-7	many	TGTGCCAGCAGCCAAGATCTCGACTACGAGCAGTACTTC	CASSQDLDYEQYF
TRBV5-1	-	TRBJ2-4	-	TGCGCCAGCAGCTTTGCCGTGGGGGTCGGAATAGCCAAAAACATTCAGTACTTC	CASSFAVGVGIAKNIQYF
TRBV6-2/TRBV6-3	TRBD1	TRBJ2-7	once	TGTGCCAGCAGTTACACAGGGGGCGACCTCTACGAGCAGTACTTC	CASSYTGGDLYEQYF
TRBV4-1	-	TRBJ1-6	-	TGCGCCAGCAGCCAAGAGGCGGGGATGGGGAATTCACCCCTCCACTTT	CASSQEAGMGNSPLHF
TRBV7-2	-	TRBJ2-3	few	TGTGCCAGCAGCGCACCCCGCACAGATACGCAGTATTTT	CASSAPRTDTQYF
TRBV6-5	-	TRBJ1-1	-	TGTGCCAGCAGCTCCCTCGAGGGGGGTGCGACTGAAGCTTTCTTT	CASSSLEGGATEAFF
TRBV11-2	-	TRBJ2-3	-	TGTGCCAGCAGCTTAGTGGGGGGACGTTCCGATACGCAGTATTTT	CASSLVGGRSDTQYF
TRBV20-1	TRBD1	TRBJ1-5	-	TGCAGTGCTAGAGTTGGGACAGGGGGACAGCCCCAGCATTTT	CSARVGTGGQPQHF
TRBV20-1	-	TRBJ2-3	-	TGCAGTGCTAGAGATACGGGATTCCCTACAGATACGCAGTATTTT	CSARDTGFPTDTQYF
TRBV11-2	TRBD2	TRBJ2-3	-	TGTGCCAGCAGCTTAGGGGCTAGCGGGACGCAAGATACGCAGTATTTT	CASSLGASGTQDTQYF
TRBV20-1	TRBD2	TRBJ2-7	-	TGCAGTGCTAGCTTCTATGCGACTAGCAACTACTACGAGCAGTACTTC	CSASFYATSNYYEQYF
TRBV29-1	-	TRBJ1-1	once	TGCAGCGTTGACCAGGGGTTCGCTGAAGCTTTCTTT	CSVDQGFAEAFF
TRBV20-1	-	TRBJ1-2	few	TGCAGTGCTAGCTTTTTGATGGCGGGTGGCTACACCTTC	CSASFLMAGGYTF
TRBV4-1	TRBD1	TRBJ2-4	-	TGCGCCAGCAGCCAACGGGACAGGGTAGTTGACATTCAGTACTTC	CASSQRDRVVDIQYF
TRBV6-4	-	TRBJ1-2	-	TGTGCCAGCAGTGACTCGAAATCGGTGGGGACCTATGGCTACACCTTC	CASSDSKSVGTYGYTF
TRBV20-1	-	TRBJ1-5	-	TGCAGTGCTAGAGTGGACCTAAATCAGCCCCAGCATTTT	CSARVDLNQPQHF
TRBV20-1	-	TRBJ2-1	few	TGCAGTGCTAGTGTCAGCGGACCATACAATGAGCAGTTCTTC	CSASVSGPYNEQFF
TRBV10-3	-	TRBJ2-5	few	TGTGCCATCAGTGAGGGCACAGCTACTAAAGAGACCCAGTACTTC	CAISEGTATKETQYF
TRBV6-4	-	TRBJ2-2	few	TGTGCCAGCAGTGAGGTGGGACCCAACACCGGGGAGCTGTTTTTT	CASSEVGPNTGELFF
TRBV3-1	-	TRBJ1-2	few	TGTGCCAGCGGCGACAGATTGTATGGCTACACCTTC	CASGDRLYGYTF
TRBV2	-	TRBJ2-1	-	TGTGCCAGCAGTGAAGGTGGGCAGATACGTCTCAATGAGCAGTTCTTC	CASSEGGQIRLNEQFF
TRBV4-1	-	TRBJ1-2	-	TGCGCCAGCAGCCAACCCACAGAGGGACGGGGGAATGGCTACACCTTC	CASSQPTEGRGNGYTF
TRBV4-3	-	TRBJ2-1	-	TGCGCCAGCAGCCATCGCGTCCTGAACAATGAGCAGTTCTTC	CASSHRVLNNEQFF
TRBV2	-	TRBJ2-3	-	TGTGCCAGCAGACCCACGGGGGGACAAGATACGCAGTATTTT	CASRPTGGQDTQYF
TRBV29-1	TRBD2	TRBJ2-1	many	TGCAGCACGTCCGGGACTAGCAGTTACAATGAGCAGTTCTTC	CSTSGTSSYNEQFF
TRBV20-1	-	TRBJ2-7	-	TGCAGTGCCCGGAAGCCGGGCGAGCAGTACTTC	CSARKPGEQYF
TRBV6-6	-	TRBJ2-5	-	TGTGCCAGCAGTTACTGGGCAGGACAAGAGACCCAGTACTTC	CASSYWAGQETQYF
TRBV29-1	-	TRBJ1-1	-	TGCAGCGTTGGGACAGATCATTTGAACACTGAAGCTTTCTTT	CSVGTDHLNTEAFF
TRBV21-1	-	TRBJ1-5	-	TGTGCCAGCAGCAAGATTAAGGCCCCGAATCAGCCCCAGCATTTT	CASSKIKAPNQPQHF
TRBV7-2	TRBD2	TRBJ2-3	-	TGTGCCAGCAGCTTTACTAGCGGCCCCACAGATACGCAGTATTTT	CASSFTSGPTDTQYF
TRBV7-2	TRBD2	TRBJ2-7	-	TGTGCCAGCAGCTTCGTGCGGACTAGCGGGAGGGCGTTAAACTCCTACGAGCAGTACTTC	CASSFVRTSGRALNSYEQYF
TRBV27	-	TRBJ2-2	once	TGTGCCAGCACCGAGATATATTCAGGGACGAACACCGGGGAGCTGTTTTTT	CASTEIYSGTNTGELFF
TRBV29-1	-	TRBJ2-2	-	TGCAGCGTGGGTGGAGGGGCGAACACCGGGGAGCTGTTTTTT	CSVGGGANTGELFF
TRBV27	-	TRBJ1-4	-	TGTGCCAGCAGCCGTAGGGGGGAGGGGGAAAAACTGTTTTTT	CASSRRGEGEKLFF
TRBV29-1	TRBD2	TRBJ2-3	-	TGCAGCGCATCCAAAGCGGGGTACACAGATACGCAGTATTTT	CSASKAGYTDTQYF
TRBV6-6	-	TRBJ1-4	few	TGTGCCAGCAGGAAGGAGGAGGACAGCCTTAATGAAAAACTGTTTTTT	CASRKEEDSLNEKLFF